The clone carrying this T cell receptor (beta chain) was counted a few times. This entry is derived from a study of blood T cell repertoires in COVID-19. Here immunoSEQ multiplex PCR was the method, and the copy in TCRdb shows in-frame clones only, minus some. The sample has more than 300,000 clones, nearly 90% seen once. Participants, 18 to 89 years old, spanned fewer than 25 US areas. The sequenced sample consisted of PBMCs or T cells enriched from blood (not recorded which). The receptor's source is a woman in her thirties who had recovered from COVID-19.

The CDR3 DNA follows: TGTGCCAGTACCGGACAGGGGACGGGGACTGAAGCTTTCTTT. It codes for CASTGQGTGTEAFF. The J gene is TRBJ1-1, the V gene TRBV19, with 9 bases that match TRBD1. The V gene's germline CDR1 is LNHDA and CDR2 SQIVND (reference sequence). CDR3 length: 14 amino acids. V lost 7 bases, J lost 5 bases, and 8 bases stayed unmatched.